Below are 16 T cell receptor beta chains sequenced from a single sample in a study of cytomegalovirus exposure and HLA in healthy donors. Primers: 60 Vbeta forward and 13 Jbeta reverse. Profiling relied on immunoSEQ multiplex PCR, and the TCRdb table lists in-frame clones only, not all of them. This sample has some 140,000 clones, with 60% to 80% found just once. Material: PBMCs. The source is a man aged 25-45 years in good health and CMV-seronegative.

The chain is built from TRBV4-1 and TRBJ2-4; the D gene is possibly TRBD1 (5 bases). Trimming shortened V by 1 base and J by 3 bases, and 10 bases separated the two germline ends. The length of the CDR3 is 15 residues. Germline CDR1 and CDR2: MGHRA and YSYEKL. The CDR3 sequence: CASSQAEQGKNIQYF. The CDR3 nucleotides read TGCGCCAGCAGCCAAGCGGAGCAGGGCAAAAACATTCAGTACTTC.

The CDR3 reads CASSLTGVVSSDTQYF. As DNA, the CDR3 is TGCGCCAGCAGCCTGACAGGGGTCGTAAGCTCAGATACGCAGTATTTT. This chain links TRBV5-1 with TRBJ2-3; TRBD1 agrees at 8 bases. The V gene's germline CDR1 is SGHRS and CDR2 YFSETQ. The length of the CDR3 is 16 residues. V shed 4 bases, J shed 4 bases, and the junction held 11 bases outside the gene matches.

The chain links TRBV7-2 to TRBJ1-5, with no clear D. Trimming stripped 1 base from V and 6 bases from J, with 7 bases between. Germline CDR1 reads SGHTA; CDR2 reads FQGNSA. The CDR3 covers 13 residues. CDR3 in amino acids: CASSLVDGQPQHF. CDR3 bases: TGTGCCAGCAGCTTAGTAGATGGTCAGCCCCAGCATTTT. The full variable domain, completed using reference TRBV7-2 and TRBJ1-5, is GAGVSQSPSNKVTEKGKDVELRCDPISGHTALYWYRQSLGQGLEFLIYFQGNSAPDKSGLPSDRFSAERTGGSVSTLTIQRTQQEDSAVYLCASSLVDGQPQHFGDGTRLSIL.

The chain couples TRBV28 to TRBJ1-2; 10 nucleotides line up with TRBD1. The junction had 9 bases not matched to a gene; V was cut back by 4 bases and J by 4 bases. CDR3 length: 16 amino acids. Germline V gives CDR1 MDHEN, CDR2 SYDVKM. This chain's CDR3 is CASSSPGTGAAYGYTF. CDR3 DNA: TGTGCCAGCAGTTCCCCCGGGACAGGGGCTGCCTATGGCTACACCTTC.

The CDR3 here is CASSLPGIREQYF. CDR3 sequence (DNA): TGTGCCAGCAGCTTACCCGGGATTAGGGAGCAGTACTTC. The chain has TRBV11-2 and TRBJ2-7, with a tentative D call TRBD2 (5 bases). Per the germline V gene, CDR1 is SGHAT and CDR2 is FQNNGV. The CDR3 consists of 13 residues. With 2 bases removed from V and 7 bases from J, the gap between germline ends came to 12 bases.

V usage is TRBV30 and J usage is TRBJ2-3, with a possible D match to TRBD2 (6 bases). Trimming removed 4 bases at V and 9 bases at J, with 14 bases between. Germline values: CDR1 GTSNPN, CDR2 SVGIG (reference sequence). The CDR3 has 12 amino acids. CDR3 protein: CAWKITAGTQYF. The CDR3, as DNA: TGTGCCTGGAAGATTACGGCGGGAACGCAGTATTTT.

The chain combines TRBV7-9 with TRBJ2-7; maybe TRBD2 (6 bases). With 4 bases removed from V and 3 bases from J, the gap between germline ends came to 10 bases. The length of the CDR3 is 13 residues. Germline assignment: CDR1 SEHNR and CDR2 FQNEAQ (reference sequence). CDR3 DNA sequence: TGTGCCAGCAGCTCCGCTAGCGTCTACGAGCAGTACTTC. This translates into CASSSASVYEQYF.

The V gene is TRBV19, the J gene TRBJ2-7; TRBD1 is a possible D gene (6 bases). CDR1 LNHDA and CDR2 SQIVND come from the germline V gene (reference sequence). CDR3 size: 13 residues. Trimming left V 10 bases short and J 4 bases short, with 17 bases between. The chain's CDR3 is CATTSGQPYEQYF. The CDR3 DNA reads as TGTGCCACGACCTCGGGACAACCTTACGAGCAGTACTTC. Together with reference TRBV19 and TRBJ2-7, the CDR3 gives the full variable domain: DGGITQSPKYLFRKEGQNVTLSCEQNLNHDAMYWYRQDPGQGLRLIYYSQIVNDFQKGDIAEGYSVSREKKESFPLTVTSAQKNPTAFYLCATTSGQPYEQYFGPGTRLTVT.

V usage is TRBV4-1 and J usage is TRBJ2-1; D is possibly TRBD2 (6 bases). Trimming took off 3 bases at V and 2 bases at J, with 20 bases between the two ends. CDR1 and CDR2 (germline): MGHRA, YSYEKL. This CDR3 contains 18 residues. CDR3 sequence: CASSHPLSIGRTYNEQFF. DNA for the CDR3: TGCGCCAGCAGCCATCCATTATCTATCGGGAGAACCTACAATGAGCAGTTCTTC.

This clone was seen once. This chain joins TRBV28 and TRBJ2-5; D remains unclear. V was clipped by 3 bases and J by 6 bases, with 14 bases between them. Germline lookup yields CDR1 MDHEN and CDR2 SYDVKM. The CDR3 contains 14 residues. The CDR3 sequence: CASSLPYSEKTQYF. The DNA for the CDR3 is TGTGCCAGCAGTTTGCCCTACTCTGAGAAGACCCAGTACTTC.

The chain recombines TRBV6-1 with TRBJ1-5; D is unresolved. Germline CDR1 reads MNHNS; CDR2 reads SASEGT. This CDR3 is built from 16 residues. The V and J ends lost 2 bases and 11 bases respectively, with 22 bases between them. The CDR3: CASSEQLGANGKAQHF. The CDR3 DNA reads TGTGCCAGCAGTGAACAATTGGGAGCTAATGGAAAGGCCCAGCATTTT.

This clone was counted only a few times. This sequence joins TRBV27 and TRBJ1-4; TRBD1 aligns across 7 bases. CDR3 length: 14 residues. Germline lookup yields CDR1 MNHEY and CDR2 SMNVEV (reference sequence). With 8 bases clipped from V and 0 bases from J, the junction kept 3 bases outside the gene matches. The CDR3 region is CASGGTATNEKLFF. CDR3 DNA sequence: TGTGCCAGCGGGGGGACAGCAACTAATGAAAAACTGTTTTTT.

Here the CDR3 reads CASSFVGGGSGANVLTF. DNA of the CDR3: TGCGCCAGCAGCTTCGTCGGTGGAGGGTCTGGGGCCAACGTCCTGACTTTC. The chain links TRBV5-1 to TRBJ2-6, with D perhaps matching TRBD2 (6 bases). The CDR3 sequence is 17 residues long. CDR1 and CDR2 from the germline V gene are SGHRS and YFSETQ. V was shortened by 2 bases and J by 1 base, with 13 bases between the two germline ends.

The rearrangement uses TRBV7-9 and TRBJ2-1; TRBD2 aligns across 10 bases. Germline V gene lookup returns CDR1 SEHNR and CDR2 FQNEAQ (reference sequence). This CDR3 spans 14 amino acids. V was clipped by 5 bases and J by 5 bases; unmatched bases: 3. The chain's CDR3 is CASSVSGRNNEQFF. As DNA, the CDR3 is TGTGCCAGCAGCGTTAGCGGGAGGAACAATGAGCAGTTCTTC.

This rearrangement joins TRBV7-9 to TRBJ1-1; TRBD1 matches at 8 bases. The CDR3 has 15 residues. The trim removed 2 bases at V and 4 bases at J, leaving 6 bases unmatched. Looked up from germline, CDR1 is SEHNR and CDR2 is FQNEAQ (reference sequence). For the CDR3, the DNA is TGTGCCAGCAGCTTAATCACAGGGGGAGGCACTGAAGCTTTCTTT. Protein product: CASSLITGGGTEAFF.

CDR3 amino acids: CASSARDRGSYEQYF. CDR3 bases: TGCGCCAGCAGCGCCCGGGACAGGGGTTCCTACGAGCAGTACTTC. V usage is TRBV4-1 and J usage is TRBJ2-7, with TRBD1 identical over 10 bases. CDR1 and CDR2 from the germline V gene are MGHRA and YSYEKL. The CDR3 covers 15 residues. The J segment lost 1 base and the V segment lost 5 bases, leaving 5 bases of the junction unmatched.